Listed here are 28 T cell receptor beta chains from one sample, sequenced in a study of cytomegalovirus exposure and HLA in healthy donors. With 60 Vbeta and 13 Jbeta primers, the PCR was carried out. The table came from immunoSEQ multiplex PCR; TCRdb's copy has only in-frame clones and leaves some out. The sample yields 90,000 to 120,000 clones, around 60% seen once. Sequenced sample: PBMCs. Every receptor here comes from a man aged 30 to 39 in good health and CMV-seropositive.

This clone was seen only once. The V and J genes are TRBV7-9 and TRBJ2-1; 7 bases are a match to TRBD2. Germline values: CDR1 SEHNR, CDR2 FQNEAQ (reference sequence). The J segment lost 9 bases and the V segment lost 5 bases, leaving 13 bases of the junction unmatched. The CDR3 loop spans 15 amino acids. DNA for the CDR3: TGTGCCAGCAGCCTTAACTCAGGGACTAAGGGTGAGCAGTTCTTC. This translates into CASSLNSGTKGEQFF. Full variable domain (missing parts from reference TRBV7-9 and TRBJ2-1): DTGVSQNPRHKITKRGQNVTFRCDPISEHNRLYWYRQTLGQGPEFLTYFQNEAQLEKSRLLSDRFSAERPKGSFSTLEIQRTEQGDSAMYLCASSLNSGTKGEQFFGPGTRLTVL.

The chain uses TRBV10-3 and TRBJ2-1; 9 bases are a match to TRBD2. This CDR3 contains 17 residues. Germline trimming cut 0 bases from V and 6 bases from J; bases unmatched to any gene: 9. Looked up from germline, CDR1 is ENHRY and CDR2 is SYGVKD. CDR3 DNA: TGTGCCATCAGTGAGTCGACGATTAGCGGGGGCCCCAATGAGCAGTTCTTC. Amino acid sequence: CAISESTISGGPNEQFF.

The gene calls are TRBV27 and TRBJ2-7; TRBD2 agrees at 7 bases. Germline-derived CDR1 and CDR2 are MNHEY and SMNVEV (reference sequence). The CDR3 contains 14 residues. V gave up 5 bases and J gave up 0 bases; unmatched junction bases: 4. The CDR3, as DNA: TGTGCCAGCAGTGTTCTAGCGGACTCCTACGAGCAGTACTTC. It codes for CASSVLADSYEQYF.

The V and J genes are TRBV19 and TRBJ1-1; possibly TRBD1 for D (6 bases). Trimming stripped 9 bases from V and 4 bases from J, with 21 bases between. Germline V CDR1 and CDR2: LNHDA, SQIVND (reference sequence). The CDR3 contains 15 residues. The CDR3 sequence is CASLRGGLLSTEAFF. The CDR3 nucleotides read TGTGCCAGCTTAAGGGGGGGTCTGTTAAGCACTGAAGCTTTCTTT.

The chain is built from TRBV18 and TRBJ1-1, with D maybe TRBD1 (6 bases). Trimming pared 1 base from V and 2 bases from J, leaving 11 bases between. Per the germline V gene, CDR1 is KGHSH and CDR2 is LQKENI. The CDR3 contains 15 residues. CDR3 nucleotides: TGTGCCAGCTCACCACTTTCAGGGGTAAACACTGAAGCTTTCTTT. As protein: CASSPLSGVNTEAFF.

This clone was seen a few times. This rearrangement joins TRBV18 to TRBJ1-5, with TRBD1 matching 12 bases. This CDR3 has 16 amino acids. Germline CDR1 and CDR2: KGHSH and LQKENI. Germline trimming cut 4 bases from V and 3 bases from J; bases unmatched to any gene: 4. In nucleotides, the CDR3 is TGTGCCAGCTCACTAGGGACAGGGGGCTACAATCAGCCCCAGCATTTT. Translation gives CASSLGTGGYNQPQHF. Full variable domain (missing parts from reference TRBV18 and TRBJ1-5): NAGVMQNPRHLVRRRGQEARLRCSPMKGHSHVYWYRQLPEEGLKFMVYLQKENIIDESGMPKERFSAEFPKEGPSILRIQQVVRGDSAAYFCASSLGTGGYNQPQHFGDGTRLSIL.

The gene calls are TRBV11-3 and TRBJ1-1; TRBD1 matches 8 bases. V lost 4 bases, J lost 2 bases, and 3 bases stayed unmatched. This CDR3 has 14 amino acids. The germline V gene has CDR1 SGHNT and CDR2 YENEEA. For the CDR3, the DNA is TGTGCCAGCAGCTGGGGACAGGCAAACACTGAAGCTTTCTTT. Its translation is CASSWGQANTEAFF.

This chain joins TRBV29-1 and TRBJ1-5; 9 positions match TRBD1. Germline V lookup: CDR1 SQVTM, CDR2 ANQGSEA. This CDR3 has 12 amino acids. The chain's CDR3 is CSSDRGNQPQHF. The CDR3 bases are TGCAGTTCTGACAGGGGGAACCAGCCCCAGCATTTT.

This clone was observed a handful of times. The chain combines TRBV5-4 with TRBJ1-2, with 7 bases aligning to TRBD1. Per germline, CDR1 SGHNT and CDR2 YYREEE (reference sequence). The CDR3 loop spans 15 amino acids. The J segment lost 4 bases and the V segment lost 0 bases, leaving 6 bases of the junction unmatched. The CDR3 DNA follows: TGTGCCAGCAGCTTGGCCCGGCAGGGGGTCTATGGCTACACCTTC. This sequence encodes CASSLARQGVYGYTF.

This chain uses TRBV11-2 with TRBJ2-7, with D possibly being TRBD1 (5 bases). The V gene lost 2 bases and the J gene lost 4 bases, with 6 bases spanning the gap. This CDR3 region has 12 residues. Looked up from germline, CDR1 is SGHAT and CDR2 is FQNNGV. CDR3 residues: CASSLQGYEQYF. The CDR3 DNA reads TGTGCCAGCAGCTTACAGGGTTACGAGCAGTACTTC. The variable domain in full, with the rest retrieved from reference TRBV11-2 and TRBJ2-7, is EAGVAQSPRYKIIEKRQSVAFWCNPISGHATLYWYQQILGQGPKLLIQFQNNGVVDDSQLPKDRFSAERLKGVDSTLKIQPAKLEDSAVYLCASSLQGYEQYFGPGTRLTVT.

In its sample, this clone was seen a few times. The V gene is TRBV5-4, the J gene TRBJ2-5; 8 nucleotides align to TRBD2. The end of the DNA fits TRBJ2-7 better, so the J call may be wrong. This CDR3 is built from 15 residues. Germline CDR1 SGHNT, CDR2 YYREEE (reference sequence). The CDR3 loop reads CASSTGGGYPYEQYF. The CDR3 region has the DNA TGTGCCAGCAGCACCGGGGGGGGCTACCCCTACGAGCAGTACTTC.

The chain joins TRBV5-1 to TRBJ1-4, with TRBD1 as a possible D gene (5 bases). The CDR3 is 16 amino acids. The V end was cut by 0 bases, the J end by 8 bases, with 17 bases between. The germline gives CDR1 SGHRS, CDR2 YFSETQ. CDR3 loop: CASSLGTVFGGEKLFF. CDR3 nucleotides: TGCGCCAGCAGCTTGGGGACGGTCTTCGGGGGGGAAAAACTGTTTTTT.

J is TRBJ2-3 and V is TRBV4-1; TRBD2 matches at 10 bases. J was trimmed by 10 bases and V by 2 bases; bases with no gene match: 9. The germline V gene encodes CDR1 MGHRA and CDR2 YSYEKL. The length of the CDR3 is 15 residues. DNA for the CDR3: TGCGCCAGCAGCCAAATAAGCGGGGGGGCTTCCGCGCAGTATTTT. Amino acid sequence: CASSQISGGASAQYF.

This clone has more than one count but fewer than ten. The gene calls are TRBV28 and TRBJ1-2; 9 bases map to TRBD1. V was pared by 7 bases and J by 6 bases, with 3 bases of the junction left unmatched. Germline-derived CDR1 and CDR2 are MDHEN and SYDVKM. This CDR3 spans 12 amino acids. The CDR3 DNA reads TGTGCCAGCAAGGGACAGGGCCATGGCTACACCTTC. Protein: CASKGQGHGYTF.

V and J are TRBV15 and TRBJ1-1; D is unresolved. The CDR3 consists of 14 residues. Germline-derived CDR1 and CDR2 are LNHNV and YYDKDF (reference sequence). V lost 0 bases to trimming and J lost 5 bases, with 10 bases between them. The CDR3 here is CATSRDGGWTEAFF. CDR3 DNA: TGTGCCACCAGCAGAGATGGAGGGTGGACTGAAGCTTTCTTT.

The chain carries TRBV6-5 and TRBJ2-3, with D uncertain. This CDR3 contains 13 residues. CDR1 and CDR2 (germline): MNHEY, SVGAGI. V was pared by 5 bases and J by 2 bases, with 8 bases between. The CDR3 region has the DNA TGTGCCAGCAGTCTAGTGACCACAGATACGCAGTATTTT. It encodes CASSLVTTDTQYF.

The gene calls are TRBV9 and TRBJ2-1; TRBD2 agrees at 7 bases. Germline lookup yields CDR1 SGDLS and CDR2 YYNGEE. The trim removed 2 bases at V and 0 bases at J, leaving 8 bases unmatched. The CDR3 covers 17 residues. The DNA for the CDR3 is TGTGCCAGCAGCGTGAGCCGGCGGGGGAGCTCCTACAATGAGCAGTTCTTC. This gives the protein CASSVSRRGSSYNEQFF.

The V and J genes are TRBV2 and TRBJ2-7, with no clear D. This CDR3 comprises 11 residues. Trimming took off 3 bases at V and 5 bases at J, with 5 bases between the two ends. Germline V gene lookup returns CDR1 SNHLY and CDR2 FYNNEI. DNA of the CDR3: TGTGCCAGCAGTGAGAAGCACGAGCAGTACTTC. This translates into CASSEKHEQYF.

This clone was recorded a few times. The chain joins TRBV5-5 to TRBJ1-5; TRBD1 agrees at 7 bases. Germline V gene data show CDR1 as SGHKS and CDR2 as YYEKEE (reference sequence). The V and J ends lost 4 bases and 4 bases, in that order; junction bases with no gene match: 5. This CDR3 has 14 residues. In DNA, the CDR3 is TGTGCCAGCAGCAAACAGGGGTGGAATCAGCCCCAGCATTTT. Its translation: CASSKQGWNQPQHF.

The chain employs TRBV9 and TRBJ1-6; D is possibly TRBD1 (5 bases). Germline V gives CDR1 SGDLS, CDR2 YYNGEE. V was cut by 0 bases and J by 9 bases, with 19 bases left in between. The CDR3 runs 17 residues. The CDR3 region is CASSVGPGTPTGSPLHF. CDR3 in DNA: TGTGCCAGCAGCGTAGGACCTGGGACTCCCACGGGTTCACCCCTCCACTTT.

V is TRBV19 and J is TRBJ1-6; weak D call: TRBD1 (5 bases). The CDR3 covers 15 residues. Trimming removed 5 bases from V and 5 bases from J, with 13 bases in between. Germline V lookup: CDR1 LNHDA, CDR2 SQIVND (reference sequence). The CDR3 spells CASSLTGGNNSPLHF. The CDR3, as DNA: TGTGCCAGTAGTTTGACCGGGGGTAATAATTCACCCCTCCACTTT.

The sample holds a few counts of this clone. V and J are TRBV5-5 and TRBJ2-1; D remains unclear. In germline, CDR1 is SGHKS, CDR2 YYEKEE (reference sequence). V gave up 0 bases and J gave up 7 bases, with 8 bases separating them. There are 13 residues in the CDR3. The DNA for the CDR3 is TGTGCCAGCAGCTTGGGACGGAGAAATGAGCAGTTCTTC. It is translated as CASSLGRRNEQFF.

For the CDR3, the DNA is TGTGCCAGCAGCTTGAGTCCCTCAGGTTGGGAGCTGTTTTTT. This gives the protein CASSLSPSGWELFF. The chain is built from TRBV11-2 and TRBJ2-2; no reliable D call. Germline V gene sequence: CDR1 SGHAT, CDR2 FQNNGV. This CDR3 contains 14 residues. The V end was cut by 3 bases, the J end by 9 bases, with 14 bases between.

J is TRBJ2-2 and V is TRBV15, with 10 positions matching TRBD2. V shed 0 bases, J shed 8 bases, and the junction held 9 bases outside the gene matches. CDR1 LNHNV and CDR2 YYDKDF come from the germline V gene (reference sequence). The CDR3 is made up of 17 amino acids. CDR3 bases: TGTGCCACCAGCAGAGATATGTCAGTAGCGGGGGGAGGGGAGCTGTTTTTT. Amino acid sequence: CATSRDMSVAGGGELFF.

The V gene is TRBV6-1, the J gene TRBJ1-2, with D possibly being TRBD1 (5 bases). V was shortened by 6 bases and J by 7 bases, with 9 bases between the two germline ends. CDR3 length equals 11 residues. Germline V gene lookup returns CDR1 MNHNS and CDR2 SASEGT. The CDR3 loop reads CASSGGAGYTF. In nucleotides, the CDR3 is TGTGCCAGCAGCGGCGGGGCTGGCTACACCTTC.

This clone was counted a few times. The J gene is TRBJ1-4, the V gene TRBV2, with 9 bases that match TRBD1. Germline V CDR1 and CDR2: SNHLY, FYNNEI. The CDR3 spans 16 residues. V shed 6 bases, J shed 3 bases, and the junction held 8 bases outside the gene matches. This CDR3 is CASSLDRGAANEKLFF. The CDR3 nucleotides read TGTGCCAGCAGCTTGGACAGGGGAGCTGCTAATGAAAAACTGTTTTTT.

The V gene is TRBV2, the J gene TRBJ2-7, with 11 nucleotides matching TRBD1. The J segment lost 6 bases and the V segment lost 5 bases, leaving 6 bases of the junction unmatched. The CDR3 spans 14 residues. Germline assignment: CDR1 SNHLY and CDR2 FYNNEI. The CDR3, as DNA: TGTGCCAGCAGTCCGGGACAGGGGGAGGTCGAGCAGTACTTC. It translates to CASSPGQGEVEQYF. Full variable domain (outside the CDR3, taken from reference TRBV2 and TRBJ2-7): EPEVTQTPSHQVTQMGQEVILRCVPISNHLYFYWYRQILGQKVEFLVSFYNNEISEKSEIFDDQFSVERPDGSNFTLKIRSTKLEDSAMYFCASSPGQGEVEQYFGPGTRLTVT.

This sequence joins TRBV7-9 and TRBJ2-3, with 8 nucleotides matching TRBD2. This CDR3 comprises 18 residues. After removal of 1 base from V and 3 bases from J, the junction contained 12 bases not matched to a gene. From germline, CDR1 is SEHNR and CDR2 FQNEAQ (reference sequence). The CDR3 sequence: CASSLGSLAGGRTDTQYF. Here the CDR3 DNA reads TGTGCCAGCAGCTTAGGCTCTCTTGCGGGGGGCAGAACAGATACGCAGTATTTT.